This T cell receptor (beta chain) was sequenced during a study of blood T cell repertoires in COVID-19. Overall study: Acute and convalescent COVID-19 specimens originated in the United States, Italy and Spain. T cells, B-cell-depleted T cells, or PBMCs supplied cDNA or gDNA.

Recovered status in Cohort 3 required two negative PCRs, clearance, or symptom resolution. Trimming cost V 7 bases and J 4 bases, with 6 bases left between them. CDR1 is SNHLY and CDR2 is FYNNEI in the germline V gene. There are 11 residues in the CDR3. Per the authors' pipeline: Using reference gene primer amplification, nucleated cell counts were estimated. Measured with immunoSEQ multiplex PCR; TCRdb has only the in-frame clones, and not every one. V, J and clone size were drawn from that table, and D and trimming were deduced from the DNA. The data show approximately 220,000 clones, with approximately 90% seen just once and just over 2.5% held by the top ten.

The sequence was collected from a woman aged 25 to 39 who had recovered from COVID-19. Sequenced material: PBMCs or T cells enriched from blood (not recorded which). The chain employs TRBV2 and TRBJ2-3; maybe TRBD1 (5 bases). Here the CDR3 DNA reads TGTGCCAGCACAGGGCCAGATACGCAGTATTTT. It encodes CASTGPDTQYF.